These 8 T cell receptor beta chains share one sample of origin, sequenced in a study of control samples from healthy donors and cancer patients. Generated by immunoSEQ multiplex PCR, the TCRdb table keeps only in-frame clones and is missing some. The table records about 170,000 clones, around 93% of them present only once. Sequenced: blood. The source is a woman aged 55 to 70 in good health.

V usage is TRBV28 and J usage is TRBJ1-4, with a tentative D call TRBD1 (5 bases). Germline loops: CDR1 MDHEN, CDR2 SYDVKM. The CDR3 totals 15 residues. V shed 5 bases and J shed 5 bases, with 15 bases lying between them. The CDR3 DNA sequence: TGTGCCAGCAGTACCGCCGGGACGGGGAATGAAAAACTGTTTTTT. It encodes CASSTAGTGNEKLFF.

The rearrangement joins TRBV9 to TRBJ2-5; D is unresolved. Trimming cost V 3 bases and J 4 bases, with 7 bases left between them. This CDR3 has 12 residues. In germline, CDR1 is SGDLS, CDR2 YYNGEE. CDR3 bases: TGTGCCAGCAGCGCCTACGGAGAGACCCAGTACTTC. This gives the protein CASSAYGETQYF.

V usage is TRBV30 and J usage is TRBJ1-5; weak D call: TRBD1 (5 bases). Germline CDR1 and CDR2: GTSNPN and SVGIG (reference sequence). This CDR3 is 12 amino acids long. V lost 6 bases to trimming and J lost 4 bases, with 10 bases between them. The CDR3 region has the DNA TGTGCCTGTCGGGACGGGAATCAGCCCCAGCATTTT. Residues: CACRDGNQPQHF.

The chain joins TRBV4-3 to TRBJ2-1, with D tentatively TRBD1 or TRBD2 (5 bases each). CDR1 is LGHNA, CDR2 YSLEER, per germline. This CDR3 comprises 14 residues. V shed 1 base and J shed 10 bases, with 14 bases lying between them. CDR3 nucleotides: TGCGCCAGCAGCCAAGTGTTCTTGGGGGACGAGCAGTTCTTC. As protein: CASSQVFLGDEQFF.

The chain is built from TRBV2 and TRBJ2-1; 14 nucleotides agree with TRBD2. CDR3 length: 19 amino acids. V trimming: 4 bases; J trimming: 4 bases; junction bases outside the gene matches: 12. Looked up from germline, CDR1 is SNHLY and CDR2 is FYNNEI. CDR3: CASSGRRTSGGPTYNEQFF. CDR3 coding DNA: TGTGCCAGCAGTGGCAGACGGACTAGCGGGGGGCCTACTTACAATGAGCAGTTCTTC.

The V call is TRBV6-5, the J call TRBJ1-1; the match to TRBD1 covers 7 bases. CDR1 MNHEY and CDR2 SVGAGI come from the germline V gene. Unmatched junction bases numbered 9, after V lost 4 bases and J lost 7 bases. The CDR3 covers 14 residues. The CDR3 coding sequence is TGTGCCAGCAGTTCCCTTAGGGGGCCTGGTGAAGCTTTCTTT. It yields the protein CASSSLRGPGEAFF.

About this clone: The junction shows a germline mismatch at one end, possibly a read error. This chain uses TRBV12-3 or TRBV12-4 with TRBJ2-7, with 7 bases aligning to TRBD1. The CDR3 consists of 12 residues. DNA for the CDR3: TGTGCCAGCAGTTTAGGAGGGACAGTAGAAGCGTTC. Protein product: CASSLGGTVEAF.

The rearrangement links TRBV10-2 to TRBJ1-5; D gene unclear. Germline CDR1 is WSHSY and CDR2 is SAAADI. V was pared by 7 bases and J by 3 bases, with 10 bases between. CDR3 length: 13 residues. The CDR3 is CASNSGNNQPQHF. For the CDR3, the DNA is TGCGCCAGCAATTCAGGAAACAATCAGCCCCAGCATTTT.